Each of the 23 T cell receptor beta chains below was sequenced from the same sample in a study of T cell responses to AZD1222 COVID-19 vaccine. Using immunoSEQ multiplex PCR, the repertoire was profiled, and TCRdb retains in-frame clones only, with some absent. The sample lists around 100,000 clones, over 75% seen once, with 10% in the top ten. This specimen consisted of peripheral blood, obtained 28 days after the second AZD1222 dose. Receptors originate from an adult who received the AZD1222 COVID-19 vaccine.

The V call is TRBV7-3, the J call TRBJ2-3; 12 bases agree with TRBD2. With 4 bases clipped from V and 4 bases from J, the junction kept 15 bases outside the gene matches. CDR3 length equals 19 residues. CDR1 is SGHTA and CDR2 is FQGTGA in the germline V gene. Here the CDR3 DNA reads TGTGCCAGCAGCTCGCCCACAACCCCTAGCGGGAGGGCGGCAGATACGCAGTATTTT. It is translated as CASSSPTTPSGRAADTQYF.

The chain combines TRBV5-1 with TRBJ2-3, with 7 bases aligning to TRBD2. Losses at the gene ends were 0 bases for V and 1 base for J; bases not matched to a gene: 5. This CDR3 has 16 residues. Germline lookup yields CDR1 SGHRS and CDR2 YFSETQ. CDR3 sequence reads: CASSLESSGRTDTQYF. The CDR3 nucleotides are TGCGCCAGCAGCTTGGAGTCTAGCGGCCGCACAGATACGCAGTATTTT. Full variable domain (missing parts from reference TRBV5-1 and TRBJ2-3): KAGVTQTPRYLIKTRGQQVTLSCSPISGHRSVSWYQQTPGQGLQFLFEYFSETQRNKGNFPGRFSGRQFSNSRSEMNVSTLELGDSALYLCASSLESSGRTDTQYFGPGTRLTVL.

The chain recombines TRBV27 with TRBJ2-7; 9 bases are shared with TRBD1. CDR1 and CDR2 (germline): MNHEY, SMNVEV (reference sequence). The CDR3 covers 15 residues. J lost 5 bases, V lost 6 bases, and 11 bases had no gene match. The CDR3 protein is CASSPRRRTGDEQYF. CDR3 nucleotide sequence: TGTGCCAGCAGCCCGAGAAGGAGGACAGGGGACGAGCAGTACTTC.

The J gene is TRBJ2-7, the V gene TRBV2, with TRBD2 identical over 8 bases. Germline V gene lookup returns CDR1 SNHLY and CDR2 FYNNEI. Trimming removed 7 bases from V and 6 bases from J; junction bases left unmatched: 8. The CDR3 spans 13 residues. In nucleotides, the CDR3 is TGTGCCAGCAATCAGCGGGAGAGCGGCGAGCAGTACTTC. Translating it yields CASNQRESGEQYF.

The chain is built from TRBV30 and TRBJ1-1; D possibly corresponds to TRBD1 (6 bases). Germline loops: CDR1 GTSNPN, CDR2 SVGIG (reference sequence). There are 15 residues in the CDR3. V was cut by 3 bases and J by 4 bases, with 18 bases left in between. In nucleotides, the CDR3 is TGTGCCTGGAGCACCGGACAAGGGGGGGTCACTGAAGCTTTCTTT. Translation gives CAWSTGQGGVTEAFF.

The chain is built from TRBV5-1 and TRBJ2-1; a possible D gene is TRBD1 (6 bases). V lost 0 bases to trimming and J lost 8 bases, with 12 bases between them. The CDR3 consists of 14 residues. In germline, CDR1 is SGHRS, CDR2 YFSETQ. CDR3 loop: CASSLAVRGYEQFF. CDR3 nucleotides: TGCGCCAGCAGCTTGGCTGTCAGGGGCTATGAGCAGTTCTTC.

The rearrangement joins TRBV9 to TRBJ1-6; D is perhaps TRBD1 (5 bases). This CDR3 has 17 residues. Germline-derived CDR1 and CDR2 are SGDLS and YYNGEE. With 4 bases removed from V and 0 bases from J, the gap between germline ends came to 14 bases. CDR3 nucleotide sequence: TGTGCCAGCAGCCCGAGAGATGGGGGCTCCTATAATTCACCCCTCCACTTT. Protein product: CASSPRDGGSYNSPLHF. The full variable domain, in which reference TRBV9 and TRBJ1-6 provide the parts outside the CDR3, is DSGVTQTPKHLITATGQRVTLRCSPRSGDLSVYWYQQSLDQGLQFLIQYYNGEERAKGNILERFSAQQFPDLHSELNLSSLELGDSALYFCASSPRDGGSYNSPLHFGNGTRLTVT.

The chain employs TRBV28 and TRBJ1-4, with 9 bases fitting TRBD1. Germline CDR1 and CDR2: MDHEN and SYDVKM. The CDR3 extends over 15 amino acids. J gave up 8 bases and V 5 bases, and 9 bases lay outside the gene matches. CDR3 region: CASSPRDRDREKLFF. DNA for the CDR3: TGTGCCAGCAGTCCCCGGGACAGGGATCGAGAAAAACTGTTTTTT.

This clone has only a few counts. The chain combines TRBV7-2 with TRBJ2-2; D might be TRBD1 (6 bases). The CDR3 extends over 15 amino acids. V was pared by 1 base and J by 4 bases, with 10 bases between. Germline CDR1 and CDR2: SGHTA and FQGNSA. As DNA, the CDR3 is TGTGCCAGCAGCTTAGACAGGGCCGGCACCGGGGAGCTGTTTTTT. This encodes CASSLDRAGTGELFF.

The J gene is TRBJ2-3, the V gene TRBV5-1; D is possibly TRBD1 or TRBD2 (5 bases each). The CDR3 sequence is 15 residues long. The germline CDR1 and CDR2 sequences are SGHRS and YFSETQ. Between the trimmed V and J ends, which lost 0 bases and 6 bases, there was a span of 14 bases. The CDR3 DNA is TGCGCCAGCAGCTTGGTCGGGGCCTCGTTGGATACGCAGTATTTT. It codes for CASSLVGASLDTQYF.

The chain couples TRBV20-1 to TRBJ1-2; D gene uncertain. The CDR3 is 11 residues long. CDR1 and CDR2 from the germline V gene are DFQATT and SNEGSKA (reference sequence). Trimming removed 5 bases from V and 5 bases from J, with 9 bases in between. CDR3: CSAPYQYGYTF. In nucleotides, the CDR3 is TGCAGTGCTCCGTACCAGTATGGCTACACCTTC.

This chain connects TRBV10-3 to TRBJ2-2, with D possibly being TRBD1 (6 bases). V shed 7 bases and J shed 2 bases, with 11 bases lying between them. The germline CDR1 and CDR2 sequences are ENHRY and SYGVKD. This CDR3 is 14 amino acids long. The CDR3 DNA sequence: TGTGCCATCACCGGGGACACTAACACCGGGGAGCTGTTTTTT. As protein: CAITGDTNTGELFF.

This clone was seen more than once but under ten times. Other DNA sequences within the sample encode an identical CDR3. This chain links TRBV19 with TRBJ2-1, with 7 bases lining up with TRBD1. The J segment lost 0 bases and the V segment lost 6 bases, leaving 5 bases of the junction unmatched. This CDR3 is 15 amino acids long. Germline V CDR1 and CDR2: LNHDA, SQIVND (reference sequence). CDR3 sequence reads: CASSPDRSSYNEQFF. DNA for the CDR3: TGTGCCAGTAGCCCGGACAGGAGCTCCTACAATGAGCAGTTCTTC.

The gene calls are TRBV21-1 and TRBJ2-2; the listed D gene, TRBD2, was not tested against the DNA. TRBV21-1 represents a pseudogene. This CDR3 contains 12 residues. CDR3 bases: TGTGCCTGGGGGGACAACACCGGGGAGCTGTTTTTT. As protein: CAWGDNTGELFF.

The CDR3 nucleotides read TGTGCCAGCAGTTTAGGGACAGATACGCAGTATTTT. Its protein product is CASSLGTDTQYF. V and J are TRBV12-3 or TRBV12-4 and TRBJ2-3; D is ambiguous. The CDR3 totals 12 residues. The germline V and J ends were trimmed by 1 base and 3 bases, with 2 bases remaining between them.

V gene TRBV5-6 combines with J gene TRBJ2-1; D gene ambiguous. Germline V gene data show CDR1 as SGHDT and CDR2 as YYEEEE. The CDR3 length is 13 residues. The V and J ends lost 1 base and 5 bases respectively, with 7 bases between them. The CDR3 region has the DNA TGTGCCAGCAGCTTGTATCGGAACAATGAGCAGTTCTTC. Protein sequence: CASSLYRNNEQFF.

The count of this clone is one. The chain combines TRBV19 with TRBJ1-5; TRBD1 is a possible D gene (5 bases). The CDR3 consists of 16 residues. Germline values: CDR1 LNHDA, CDR2 SQIVND (reference sequence). Trimming cost V 3 bases and J 0 bases, with 12 bases left between them. The CDR3 sequence is CASSMGVGRSNQPQHF. The CDR3 bases are TGTGCCAGTAGTATGGGGGTAGGACGTAGCAATCAGCCCCAGCATTTT.

This clone was counted only a few times. V and J are TRBV6-6 and TRBJ2-7; 10 bases align to TRBD1. The germline gives CDR1 MNHNY, CDR2 SVGAGI (reference sequence). With 5 bases clipped from V and 7 bases from J, the junction kept 8 bases outside the gene matches. The CDR3 covers 14 residues. CDR3 in amino acids: CASSTSGTGVEQYF. DNA of the CDR3: TGTGCCAGCAGTACCTCCGGGACAGGGGTTGAGCAGTACTTC.

V usage is TRBV5-6 and J usage is TRBJ1-1, with a tentative D call TRBD1 (6 bases). Germline CDR1 and CDR2: SGHDT and YYEEEE. The V gene lost 4 bases and the J gene lost 2 bases, with 15 bases spanning the gap. The CDR3 totals 15 residues. The CDR3 is CASSPQGKGNTEAFF. In DNA, the CDR3 is TGTGCCAGCAGCCCACAGGGAAAAGGCAACACTGAAGCTTTCTTT.

This chain joins TRBV2 and TRBJ1-1; D unclear. CDR3 size: 11 residues. V lost 5 bases and J 3 bases, leaving 4 bases between the germline ends. The germline gives CDR1 SNHLY, CDR2 FYNNEI. The CDR3 sequence is CASSWDTEAFF. For the CDR3, the DNA is TGTGCCAGCAGTTGGGACACTGAAGCTTTCTTT.

V is TRBV7-2 and J is TRBJ2-1; D is undetermined. The length of the CDR3 is 15 residues. Germline values: CDR1 SGHTA, CDR2 FQGNSA. Trimming took off 1 base at V and 10 bases at J, with 17 bases between the two ends. CDR3 bases: TGTGCCAGCAGCTTAGAGAGCCTAGGTGGTTGGGAGCAGTTCTTC. It translates to CASSLESLGGWEQFF.

This clone showed up just once. The chain is built from TRBV2 and TRBJ1-2; no clear D gene. V was pared by 4 bases and J by 0 bases, with 21 bases between. The CDR3 is made up of 18 amino acids. CDR1 is SNHLY, CDR2 FYNNEI, per germline. DNA for the CDR3: TGTGCCAGCAGTGTATTCAGTCGCTCGACCACACCTAACTATGGCTACACCTTC. It translates to CASSVFSRSTTPNYGYTF.

This clone was recorded a few times. The V and J genes are TRBV27 and TRBJ2-5, with a weak D call TRBD2 (5 bases). CDR3 length: 13 amino acids. Germline V gene sequence: CDR1 MNHEY, CDR2 SMNVEV (reference sequence). With 4 bases removed from V and 2 bases from J, the gap between germline ends came to 8 bases. CDR3 DNA sequence: TGTGCCAGCAGTTCGGGGTTGCAAGAGACCCAGTACTTC. Translating gives CASSSGLQETQYF.